The rows below give T cell receptor beta chains drawn from one sample of a study of OX40 agonist ivuxolimab in advanced cancers. The data were produced by immunoSEQ multiplex PCR, yet TCRdb's version contains in-frame clones alone and is incomplete. The data show around 13,000 clones, with 84% seen just once and less than 55% held by the top ten. The sample consisted of CD4+ or CD8+ T cells sorted from blood, taken in a trial of the OX40 agonist ivuxolimab. The receptors were sampled from an adult with an advanced solid tumor such as melanoma, head and neck, liver or kidney cancer. The CDR3 runs from the conserved cysteine through the conserved F or W. Each record gives: J gene, D gene, CDR3 length, clone size, V gene, CDR3 DNA, CDR3 protein. The D gene is left open where the match is weak. Clone size, where shown, is once, few, many, or a class for clones that have expanded.

j_gene: TRBJ2-1
d_gene: NA
len: 11
abundance: NA
v_gene: TRBV6-6
CDR3nt: TGTGCCAGCAGTTATAGCAATGAGCAGTTCTTC
CDR3aa: CASSYSNEQFF

j_gene: TRBJ2-7
d_gene: TRBD2
len: 14
abundance: NA
v_gene: TRBV6-5
CDR3nt: TGTGCCAGCAGTACTAGCGGGAGTTTCGACGAGCAGTACTTC
CDR3aa: CASSTSGSFDEQYF

j_gene: TRBJ2-7
d_gene: TRBD1
len: 17
abundance: few
v_gene: TRBV28
CDR3nt: TGTGCCAGCAGTCCACCGGTCCGGGACAGGGGGTGGTACGAGCAGTACTTC
CDR3aa: CASSPPVRDRGWYEQYF

j_gene: TRBJ2-1
d_gene: NA
len: 11
abundance: NA
v_gene: TRBV2
CDR3nt: TGTGCCAGCAGTGAGGGCAATGAGCAGTTCTTC
CDR3aa: CASSEGNEQFF

j_gene: TRBJ1-1
d_gene: NA
len: 13
abundance: NA
v_gene: TRBV15
CDR3nt: TGTGCCACCTCAAAGCACCGCGACGGTGAAGCTTTCTTT
CDR3aa: CATSKHRDGEAFF

j_gene: TRBJ2-7
d_gene: TRBD2
len: 14
abundance: NA
v_gene: TRBV6-5
CDR3nt: TGTGCCAGCAGCCAAACTAGCGGGGCCTACGAGCAGTACTTC
CDR3aa: CASSQTSGAYEQYF

j_gene: TRBJ1-1
d_gene: NA
len: 16
abundance: few
v_gene: TRBV27
CDR3nt: TGTGCCAGCATCCAAGTGAGGGAGGGGAGTCGGGCTGAAGCTTTCTTT
CDR3aa: CASIQVREGSRAEAFF

j_gene: TRBJ1-1
d_gene: NA
len: 14
abundance: NA
v_gene: TRBV5-1
CDR3nt: TGCGCCACCAAGGGAGAGGATTGGGACACTGAAGCTTTCTTT
CDR3aa: CATKGEDWDTEAFF

j_gene: TRBJ1-1
d_gene: NA
len: 14
abundance: few
v_gene: TRBV4-1
CDR3nt: TGCGCCAGCAGCCTCCAAGCCGGGGTCACTGAAGCTTTCTTT
CDR3aa: CASSLQAGVTEAFF

j_gene: TRBJ1-2
d_gene: NA
len: 14
abundance: NA
v_gene: TRBV27
CDR3nt: TGTGCCAGCAGTTTATCGGGAACTCCCAATGGCTACACCTTC
CDR3aa: CASSLSGTPNGYTF

j_gene: TRBJ2-2
d_gene: NA
len: 12
abundance: NA
v_gene: TRBV6-6
CDR3nt: TGTGCCAGCAGTTATGTCAACGGGGAGCTGTTTTTT
CDR3aa: CASSYVNGELFF

j_gene: TRBJ2-7
d_gene: NA
len: 14
abundance: NA
v_gene: TRBV4-1
CDR3nt: TGCGCCAGCAGCCAAGGGGTGGGGGCCTACGAGCAGTACTTC
CDR3aa: CASSQGVGAYEQYF

j_gene: TRBJ1-4
d_gene: NA
len: 12
abundance: NA
v_gene: TRBV27
CDR3nt: TGTGCCAGCAGTGGAGACGGTGAAAAACTGTTTTTT
CDR3aa: CASSGDGEKLFF

j_gene: TRBJ2-5
d_gene: TRBD2
len: 14
abundance: NA
v_gene: TRBV7-9
CDR3nt: TGTGCCAGCAGCCCTGGACTAGCGAGTGAGACCCAGTACTTC
CDR3aa: CASSPGLASETQYF

j_gene: TRBJ2-6
d_gene: NA
len: 15
abundance: NA
v_gene: TRBV15
CDR3nt: TGTGCCACCAGCAGAGACAACTCTGGGGCCAACGTCCTGACTTTC
CDR3aa: CATSRDNSGANVLTF

j_gene: TRBJ2-5
d_gene: NA
len: 15
abundance: few
v_gene: TRBV4-1
CDR3nt: TGCGCCAGCAGCCCCTCCCACAGGGAGTTGGAGACCCAGTACTTC
CDR3aa: CASSPSHRELETQYF

j_gene: TRBJ2-2
d_gene: TRBD1
len: 17
abundance: NA
v_gene: TRBV4-3
CDR3nt: TGCGCCAGCAGCCAAGACAAAACAGGGGCGAACACCGGGGAGCTGTTTTTT
CDR3aa: CASSQDKTGANTGELFF

j_gene: TRBJ1-3
d_gene: NA
len: 16
abundance: large
v_gene: TRBV28
CDR3nt: TGTGCCAGCAGTTCCCACCTTTTGAGCTCTGGAAACACCATATATTTT
CDR3aa: CASSSHLLSSGNTIYF

j_gene: TRBJ1-1
d_gene: NA
len: 14
abundance: NA
v_gene: TRBV5-4
CDR3nt: TGTGCCAGCAGCTTTGGGGGCCCAGGCACTGAAGCTTTCTTT
CDR3aa: CASSFGGPGTEAFF

j_gene: TRBJ1-2
d_gene: NA
len: 13
abundance: NA
v_gene: TRBV5-6
CDR3nt: TGTGCCAGCAGCTTTGTCGGCAACTATGGCTACACCTTC
CDR3aa: CASSFVGNYGYTF